This passage covers 3 T cell receptor beta chains from one sample sequenced in a study of control samples from healthy donors and cancer patients. The repertoire was sequenced with immunoSEQ multiplex PCR; TCRdb's copy has only in-frame clones and lacks some. The table includes about 110,000 clones, about nine tenths detected once. Sequences were obtained from blood. The source of these receptors is a human donor in good health. The donor label of this sample is uncertain.

This chain links TRBV12-3 or TRBV12-4 with TRBJ2-1; D remains unclear. The CDR3 spans 13 residues. Trimming removed 3 bases at V and 3 bases at J, with 6 bases between. The CDR3 region has the DNA TGTGCCAGCAGTTTGAGGCTCTACAATGAGCAGTTCTTC. Its protein product is CASSLRLYNEQFF.

The chain combines TRBV18 with TRBJ2-1; TRBD2 matches 11 bases. V lost 2 bases and J lost 5; bases outside the gene matches: 8. This CDR3 is 17 amino acids long. Germline lookup yields CDR1 KGHSH and CDR2 LQKENI. As DNA, the CDR3 is TGTGCCAGCTCACCAGAGGTTGGGACTAGCGGAAACAATGAGCAGTTCTTC. As protein: CASSPEVGTSGNNEQFF. Full variable domain (outside the CDR3, taken from reference TRBV18 and TRBJ2-1): NAGVMQNPRHLVRRRGQEARLRCSPMKGHSHVYWYRQLPEEGLKFMVYLQKENIIDESGMPKERFSAEFPKEGPSILRIQQVVRGDSAAYFCASSPEVGTSGNNEQFFGPGTRLTVL.

V and J are TRBV30 and TRBJ1-1, with TRBD1 matching over 7 bases. Germline V gene sequence: CDR1 GTSNPN, CDR2 SVGIG (reference sequence). This CDR3 comprises 15 residues. V shed 4 bases, J shed 7 bases, and the junction held 15 bases outside the gene matches. The CDR3 DNA sequence: TGTGCCTGGACTCGAGCTAACAGGGGAGGGAATGAAGCTTTCTTT. Its protein is CAWTRANRGGNEAFF.